This T cell receptor (beta chain) stems from a study of OX40 agonist ivuxolimab in advanced cancers. The assay was immunoSEQ multiplex PCR, and TCRdb's table has in-frame clones only and misses some. The sample shows roughly 25,000 clones, approximately 88% of them seen only once. The CDR3 has 16 amino acids. Germline loops: CDR1 SGHNT, CDR2 YYREEE (reference sequence). The junction had 11 bases not matched to a gene; V was cut back by 4 bases and J by 2 bases. The sequence derives from an adult with an advanced solid tumor such as melanoma, head and neck, liver or kidney cancer. The V call is TRBV5-4, the J call TRBJ2-7; TRBD2 matches at 8 bases. Sample: CD4+ or CD8+ T cells sorted from blood, taken in a trial of the OX40 agonist ivuxolimab. CDR3 sequence: CASSPGPAGVPYEQYF. The CDR3 DNA sequence: TGTGCCAGCAGCCCCGGGCCAGCGGGAGTCCCCTACGAGCAGTACTTC.